Shown below are 23 T cell receptor beta chains from a single sample sequenced in a study of blood T cell repertoires in COVID-19. Only in-frame clones appear in the TCRdb table, and some are missing; sequencing was by immunoSEQ multiplex PCR. The table includes a few hundred thousand clones, roughly 82% detected once. Sequenced: peripheral blood. The receptor set was obtained from a human donor in a cohort sampled during active COVID-19.

This clone was seen a few times. This same CDR3 is encoded by further DNA sequences in the sample. The chain recombines TRBV6-5 with TRBJ1-5; 7 bases line up with TRBD1. This CDR3 contains 14 residues. The V and J ends lost 6 bases and 2 bases, in that order; junction bases with no gene match: 4. Germline assignment: CDR1 MNHEY and CDR2 SVGAGI. The CDR3 region has the DNA TGTGCCAGCAGCCGACAGGGCGGCAATCAGCCCCAGCATTTT. This codes for CASSRQGGNQPQHF.

The V gene is TRBV27, the J gene TRBJ2-7; 11 bases line up with TRBD1. Per germline, CDR1 MNHEY and CDR2 SMNVEV (reference sequence). Trimming took 5 bases from V and 6 from J; bases not matched to a gene: 6. The CDR3 spans 14 residues. CDR3 nucleotides: TGTGCCAGCAGTCCATCGGACAGGGGGCTCGAGCAGTACTTC. Its translation is CASSPSDRGLEQYF.

This clone appeared once. V usage is TRBV7-4 and J usage is TRBJ2-7; 7 nucleotides line up with TRBD1. This CDR3 contains 15 residues. From germline, CDR1 is SGHVT and CDR2 SQSDAQ. The ends lost 3 bases at V and 1 base at J; junction bases unmatched: 6. The CDR3, as DNA: TGTGCCAGCAGCTTCGGCTCGGGACAGTCCTACGAGCAGTACTTC. Amino acid sequence: CASSFGSGQSYEQYF. The full variable domain, rest sourced from reference TRBV7-4 and TRBJ2-7, is GAGVSQSPRYKVAKRGRDVALRCDSISGHVTLYWYRQTLGQGSEVLTYSQSDAQRDKSGRPSGRFSAERPERSVSTLKIQRTEQGDSAVYLCASSFGSGQSYEQYFGPGTRLTVT.

V and J are TRBV7-9 and TRBJ1-1; a possible D gene is TRBD1 (5 bases). This CDR3 is 11 amino acids long. Germline CDR1 SEHNR, CDR2 FQNEAQ (reference sequence). V lost 5 bases, J lost 11 bases, and 12 bases lay in between. CDR3 loop: CASSRTGEAFF. DNA of the CDR3: TGTGCCAGCAGCCGGACGGGGGAGGCTTTCTTT.

V and J are TRBV28 and TRBJ2-7; 7 bases align to TRBD1. This CDR3 contains 14 residues. V was pared by 6 bases and J by 0 bases, with 5 bases of the junction left unmatched. In germline, CDR1 is MDHEN, CDR2 SYDVKM. For the CDR3, the DNA is TGTGCCAGCAGAGTGACAGGGTCCTCCTACGAGCAGTACTTC. Its protein product is CASRVTGSSYEQYF.

The chain uses TRBV5-1 and TRBJ2-3; 12 nucleotides agree with TRBD2. Trimming removed 0 bases from V and 5 bases from J; junction bases left unmatched: 4. The CDR3 runs 16 residues. Germline V CDR1 and CDR2: SGHRS, YFSETQ. DNA of the CDR3: TGCGCCAGCAGCTTGGGACTAGCGGGAGTGATAGATACGCAGTATTTT. It encodes CASSLGLAGVIDTQYF. Full variable domain (missing parts from reference TRBV5-1 and TRBJ2-3): KAGVTQTPRYLIKTRGQQVTLSCSPISGHRSVSWYQQTPGQGLQFLFEYFSETQRNKGNFPGRFSGRQFSNSRSEMNVSTLELGDSALYLCASSLGLAGVIDTQYFGPGTRLTVL.

The genes are TRBV11-2 and TRBJ2-7; TRBD2 is a possible D gene (5 bases). The germline CDR1 and CDR2 sequences are SGHAT and FQNNGV. Trimming cost V 3 bases and J 1 base, with 13 bases left between them. The CDR3 covers 15 residues. The CDR3 DNA reads as TGTGCCAGCAGCTTCAGAGGGAGTCGGTCCTACGAGCAGTACTTC. This translates into CASSFRGSRSYEQYF.

This clone came up once. The genes are TRBV2 and TRBJ2-3, with TRBD2 matching 12 bases. V trimming: 6 bases; J trimming: 0 bases; junction bases outside the gene matches: 1. The germline V gene encodes CDR1 SNHLY and CDR2 FYNNEI. This CDR3 contains 15 residues. In nucleotides, the CDR3 is TGTGCCAGCAGCGGGACTAGCGGGAGCACAGATACGCAGTATTTT. Translating gives CASSGTSGSTDTQYF.

This clone was picked up one time. The chain has TRBV5-1 and TRBJ2-7; D unresolved. The CDR3 is 15 residues long. Trimming stripped 0 bases from V and 0 bases from J, with 10 bases between. Germline V lookup: CDR1 SGHRS, CDR2 YFSETQ. In DNA, the CDR3 is TGCGCCAGCAGCTTGGGTCGGGTTACCTCCTACGAGCAGTACTTC. This encodes CASSLGRVTSYEQYF.

CDR3 DNA: TGTGCCAGCAAAGAAAACGGACTAGCGGTATACAATGAGCAGTTCTTC. It encodes CASKENGLAVYNEQFF. This rearrangement joins TRBV27 to TRBJ2-1; 10 bases are shared with TRBD2. Germline V lookup: CDR1 MNHEY, CDR2 SMNVEV (reference sequence). The CDR3 covers 16 residues. The ends lost 7 bases at V and 4 bases at J; junction bases unmatched: 10.

V usage is TRBV5-4 and J usage is TRBJ2-5, with TRBD2 matching over 9 bases. The CDR3 consists of 15 residues. V lost 4 bases and J lost 1; bases outside the gene matches: 5. Germline assignment: CDR1 SGHNT and CDR2 YYREEE (reference sequence). As DNA, the CDR3 is TGTGCCAGCAGCCGTAGCGGGGGAGCCCAAGAGACCCAGTACTTC. Its translation is CASSRSGGAQETQYF.

The rearrangement links TRBV18 to TRBJ2-3; 9 bases fit TRBD1. V trimming: 3 bases; J trimming: 4 bases; junction bases outside the gene matches: 5. This CDR3 region has 15 residues. Germline CDR1 KGHSH, CDR2 LQKENI. The DNA for the CDR3 is TGTGCCAGCTCACCCGGGACAGGGACGGCAGATACGCAGTATTTT. Amino acid sequence: CASSPGTGTADTQYF.

On this clone itself: At the DNA level, this CDR3 is encoded by other sequences in the same sample as well. The chain recombines TRBV7-2 with TRBJ2-1, with TRBD2 matching 15 bases. V lost 4 bases and J lost 6; bases outside the gene matches: 7. Germline lookup yields CDR1 SGHTA and CDR2 FQGNSA. The CDR3 runs to 17 residues. The CDR3 loop reads CASSWTSGRGRSNEQFF. The CDR3 bases are TGTGCCAGCAGCTGGACTAGCGGGAGGGGGAGATCCAATGAGCAGTTCTTC.

In its sample, this clone was seen a few times. The CDR3 loop is CASSPGLYYEQYF. The CDR3 bases are TGTGCCAGCAGCCCGGGACTTTACTACGAGCAGTACTTC. The chain is built from TRBV5-8 and TRBJ2-7; tentative D call: TRBD2 (6 bases). Trimming took 4 bases from V and 3 from J, leaving 11 bases between them. This CDR3 has 13 residues. The V gene's germline CDR1 is SGHTS and CDR2 YDEGEE. Combining the CDR3 with reference TRBV5-8 and TRBJ2-7 gives the whole variable domain EAGVTQSPTHLIKTRGQQATLRCSPISGHTSVYWYQQALGLGLQFLLWYDEGEERNRGNFPPRFSGRQFPNYSSELNVNALELEDSALYLCASSPGLYYEQYFGPGTRLTVT.

This clone was recorded many times. This chain connects TRBV7-2 to TRBJ2-5, with TRBD2 matching 7 bases. Germline V gives CDR1 SGHTA, CDR2 FQGNSA. The CDR3 sequence is 15 residues long. The V and J ends lost 3 bases and 5 bases, in that order; junction bases with no gene match: 9. This CDR3 reads CASSFFGGGAETQYF. Here the CDR3 DNA reads TGTGCCAGCAGCTTTTTTGGGGGGGGAGCGGAGACCCAGTACTTC.

The rearrangement links TRBV11-2 to TRBJ1-4, with 7 bases aligning to TRBD1. Germline CDR1 and CDR2: SGHAT and FQNNGV. The CDR3 spans 16 residues. The J segment lost 4 bases and the V segment lost 0 bases, leaving 5 bases of the junction unmatched. CDR3: CASSLERGQINEKLFF. The DNA of the CDR3 is TGTGCCAGCAGCTTAGAAAGGGGGCAGATTAATGAAAAACTGTTTTTT.

The genes are TRBV28 and TRBJ2-3; 8 nucleotides agree with TRBD2. Trimming took 7 bases from V and 6 from J; bases not matched to a gene: 12. Germline assignment: CDR1 MDHEN and CDR2 SYDVKM. This CDR3 has 15 residues. The CDR3 sequence is CASISGGPYKDTQYF. CDR3 coding DNA: TGTGCCAGCATATCGGGAGGGCCATATAAGGATACGCAGTATTTT.

The chain recombines TRBV4-1 with TRBJ2-1; 7 positions agree with TRBD1. The germline CDR1 and CDR2 sequences are MGHRA and YSYEKL. The CDR3 is 15 amino acids. J was trimmed by 4 bases and V by 1 base; bases with no gene match: 4. Written as DNA, the CDR3 is TGCGCCAGCAGCCAAGGCAGGGGGAATTACAATGAGCAGTTCTTC. This sequence encodes CASSQGRGNYNEQFF.

This clone has only a few counts. This chain links TRBV2 with TRBJ1-1; D not resolved. V was shortened by 3 bases and J by 7 bases, with 6 bases between the two germline ends. The CDR3 extends over 11 amino acids. CDR1 and CDR2 from the germline V gene are SNHLY and FYNNEI. In nucleotides, the CDR3 is TGTGCCAGCAGTGAGGGCCGTGAAGCTTTCTTT. Translating gives CASSEGREAFF.

This clone has only one observation. V usage is TRBV29-1 and J usage is TRBJ2-1; 9 positions agree with TRBD2. V shed 7 bases and J 7 bases; nucleotides not matched to a gene: 8. The CDR3 is 13 amino acids. Germline assignment: CDR1 SQVTM and CDR2 ANQGSEA. The CDR3 DNA is TGCAGCGCAATAGCGGGAGAGGGTAATGAGCAGTTCTTC. Encoded protein: CSAIAGEGNEQFF.

This clone was seen a handful of times. The rearrangement uses TRBV5-1 and TRBJ2-3, with 9 bases that match TRBD1. The trim removed 0 bases at V and 2 bases at J, leaving 7 bases unmatched. The CDR3 spans 17 residues. In germline, CDR1 is SGHRS, CDR2 YFSETQ. The CDR3 loop is CASSLGHRDRATDTQYF. The CDR3 DNA is TGCGCCAGCAGCTTGGGTCATAGGGACAGGGCCACAGATACGCAGTATTTT.

The chain joins TRBV5-1 to TRBJ1-4; TRBD1 aligns across 7 bases. Per the germline V gene, CDR1 is SGHRS and CDR2 is YFSETQ. The V gene end was trimmed by 4 bases and the J gene end by 0 bases; junction bases not matched to a gene: 3. The CDR3 is made up of 15 amino acids. The CDR3 sequence is CASSTQGATNEKLFF. As DNA, the CDR3 is TGCGCCAGCAGCACCCAGGGGGCAACTAATGAAAAACTGTTTTTT.

The chain employs TRBV6-2 or TRBV6-3 and TRBJ2-7, with a weak D call TRBD1 (6 bases). The V end lost 2 bases, the J end lost 1 base, and 15 bases lay between the germline ends. This CDR3 region has 16 residues. The germline CDR1 and CDR2 sequences are MNHEY and SVGEGT. The CDR3 reads CASSYGLETGSYEQYF. In nucleotides, the CDR3 is TGTGCCAGCAGTTACGGTCTAGAGACAGGATCCTACGAGCAGTACTTC.